This T cell receptor (beta chain) was recorded in a study of T-cell memory formation after mild COVID-19. The overall study: There were largely donor-specific TCR clusters.

TCRdb reprocessed the 5' RACE reads via MiXCR and lists one record per CDR3 protein. Seen here are 500,000 to 550,000 distinct CDR3 sequences, just over 20% observed once, and the top ten hold around an eighth. The CDR3 is 15 amino acids. The germline CDR1 and CDR2 sequences are SGHRS and YFSETQ. Trimming removed 2 bases from V and 3 bases from J; junction bases left unmatched: 6. Study results and limitations: For contracting clones, CD4+ ones sat mainly in CM and EM, CD8+ in EMRA. From day 15 to 85, contracting clones were balanced between CD4 and CD8, whereas later expanders leaned toward CD4+.

To note about this clonotype: What it recognizes is unknown.

Sequenced: PBMCs or a T cell subset sorted from them (not recorded which). This TCR derives from an adult woman who had mild COVID-19 (a few samples of this study predate the infection). Cell type and time point are not known. This chain connects TRBV5-1 to TRBJ2-5, with 8 nucleotides matching TRBD2. The CDR3 region is CASSFAGGREETQYF. DNA of the CDR3: TGCGCCAGCAGCTTTGCGGGGGGACGTGAAGAGACCCAGTACTTC. The full variable domain, in which reference TRBV5-1 and TRBJ2-5 provide the parts outside the CDR3, is KAGVTQTPRYLIKTRGQQVTLSCSPISGHRSVSWYQQTPGQGLQFLFEYFSETQRNKGNFPGRFSGRQFSNSRSEMNVSTLELGDSALYLCASSFAGGREETQYFGPGTRLLVL.